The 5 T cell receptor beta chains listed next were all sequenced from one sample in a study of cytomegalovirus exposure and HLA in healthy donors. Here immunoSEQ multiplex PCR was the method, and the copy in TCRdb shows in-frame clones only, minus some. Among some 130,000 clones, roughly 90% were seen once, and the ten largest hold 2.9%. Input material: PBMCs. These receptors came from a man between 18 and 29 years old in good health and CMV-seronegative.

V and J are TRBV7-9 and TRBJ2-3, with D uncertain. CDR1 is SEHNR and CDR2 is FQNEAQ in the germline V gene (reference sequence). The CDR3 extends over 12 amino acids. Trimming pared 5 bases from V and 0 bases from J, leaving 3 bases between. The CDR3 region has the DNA TGTGCCAGCAGCCCTAGCACAGATACGCAGTATTTT. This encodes CASSPSTDTQYF.

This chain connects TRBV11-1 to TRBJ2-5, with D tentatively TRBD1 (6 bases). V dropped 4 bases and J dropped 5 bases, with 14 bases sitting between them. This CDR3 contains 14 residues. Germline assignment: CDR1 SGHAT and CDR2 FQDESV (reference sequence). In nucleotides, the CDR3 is TGTGCCAGCAGCTCCCAGTACAGGGTTGAGACCCAGTACTTC. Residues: CASSSQYRVETQYF.

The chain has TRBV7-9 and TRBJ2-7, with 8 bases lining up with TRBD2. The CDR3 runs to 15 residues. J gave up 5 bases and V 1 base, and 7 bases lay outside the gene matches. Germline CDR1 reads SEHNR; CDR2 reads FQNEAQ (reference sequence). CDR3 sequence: CASSLVSGRVNEQYF. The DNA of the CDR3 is TGTGCCAGCAGCTTAGTTTCCGGGAGGGTCAACGAGCAGTACTTC.

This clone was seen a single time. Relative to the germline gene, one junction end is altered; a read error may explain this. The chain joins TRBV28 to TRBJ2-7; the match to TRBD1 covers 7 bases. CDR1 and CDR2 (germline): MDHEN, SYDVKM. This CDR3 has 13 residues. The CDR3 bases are TGTGCCAGCAGTTTTGGACAGGCCTACGGGCAGTACTTC. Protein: CASSFGQAYGQYF.

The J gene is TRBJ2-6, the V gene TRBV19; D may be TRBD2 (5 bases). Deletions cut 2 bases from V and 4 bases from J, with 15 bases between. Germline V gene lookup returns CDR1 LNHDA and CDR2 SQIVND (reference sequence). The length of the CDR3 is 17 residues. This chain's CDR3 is CASSILGSPSGANVLTF. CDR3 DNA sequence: TGTGCCAGTAGTATACTCGGCAGCCCTAGCGGGGCCAACGTCCTGACTTTC.